The clone carrying this T cell receptor (beta chain) was seen a few times. Its antigen is not known. For the second PCR, which ran for about 6 to 11 cycles, a sample-barcoded 5' primer and a J-beta primer mix were used. A template-switch adaptor with 12 random nucleotides tagged each cDNA molecule. MiXCR, run by TCRdb on the 5' RACE reads, gives a single entry per CDR3 protein. This sample has approximately 800,000 distinct CDR3 sequences, with about 26% found just once. These data belong to a study of blood T cells in healthy people across ages. Study results and caveats: Across samples, TCR beta diversity tracked strongly with naive T cell percentage.

V shed 0 bases and J shed 13 bases, with 10 bases lying between them. The CDR3 length is 13 residues. The germline gives CDR1 SGHAT, CDR2 FQNNGV. This same sample was also part of a study on T cells of mothers and their children. That paper states: Three healthy Caucasian mothers gave samples, and so did their six children. For each mother, over 8 million TCR beta CDR3 reads were obtained, and for each child, some 3.1 million.

The rearrangement uses TRBV11-2 and TRBJ1-6, with D hard to call. The material sequenced was blood. The TCR originated in a boy younger than 18 in good health. The CDR3 region is CASSLDGLQPLHF. The CDR3 coding sequence is TGTGCCAGCAGCTTAGACGGACTCCAGCCCCTCCACTTT.